This TCR beta chain derives from a study of cytomegalovirus exposure and HLA in healthy donors. Study-wide points: Earlier analysis found most TCR beta V segments productive about 90% or about 30% of the time.

On this clone itself: The antigen is undetermined.

The PCR was carried out with 60 Vbeta primers and 13 Jbeta primers. Using immunoSEQ multiplex PCR, the repertoire was profiled, and TCRdb retains in-frame clones only, with some absent. The table has around 120,000 clones, about 82% seen once. This CDR3 is built from 14 residues. V was clipped by 4 bases and J by 1 base, with 9 bases between them. Germline CDR1 is SGHTS and CDR2 is YDEGEE. The sequenced sample consisted of PBMCs. This receptor was obtained from a boy aged 5 to 17 in good health and CMV-seronegative. The chain carries TRBV5-8 and TRBJ1-5; weak D call: TRBD1 (6 bases). CDR3 coding DNA: TGTGCCAGCAGCCCTGGACAGAGCAATCAGCCCCAGCATTTT. This sequence encodes CASSPGQSNQPQHF.